These T cell receptor beta chains were read from a single sample in a study of blood T cell repertoires in COVID-19. The method was immunoSEQ multiplex PCR; TCRdb's version includes in-frame clones alone and lacks a portion of them. The sample carries under 200,000 clones, around nine tenths recorded once. Sample: peripheral blood. The receptors were sampled from a man between 60 and 75 years old with COVID-19, enrolled during active disease. The CDR3 runs from the conserved cysteine through the conserved F or W. D genes are given only for firm matches. For some rows the clone size is stated as once, few or many, or as a class when expanded; others skip it.

v_gene	d_gene	abundance	j_gene	CDR3aa	CDR3nt
TRBV13	TRBD1	NA	TRBJ2-7	CASSPLTGGLYEQYF	TGTGCCAGCAGCCCCCTGACAGGGGGCTTATACGAGCAGTACTTC
TRBV4-3	TRBD1	NA	TRBJ1-2	CASSNRQGANYGYTF	TGCGCCAGCAGCAACAGACAGGGGGCTAACTATGGCTACACCTTC
TRBV6-5	NA	NA	TRBJ1-5	CASRDGPRGNQPQHF	TGTGCCAGCAGAGACGGGCCCAGGGGCAATCAGCCCCAGCATTTT
TRBV9	NA	NA	TRBJ1-3	CASSVRSSGASGNTIYF	TGTGCCAGCAGCGTCAGGTCGTCAGGGGCCTCTGGAAACACCATATATTTT
TRBV11-3	NA	NA	TRBJ1-1	CASSATNQNTEAFF	TGTGCCAGCAGCGCGACAAACCAGAACACTGAAGCTTTCTTT
TRBV5-1	TRBD1	NA	TRBJ2-7	CASSLEQYRGRSYEQYF	TGCGCCAGCAGCTTGGAACAGTACAGGGGGCGATCCTACGAGCAGTACTTC
TRBV9	TRBD2	NA	TRBJ2-3	CASSESGTSTDTQYF	TGTGCCAGCAGCGAGAGCGGGACTAGCACAGATACGCAGTATTTT
TRBV5-1	NA	NA	TRBJ1-1	CASSGHSLANTEAFF	TGCGCCAGCAGCGGGCACAGTCTGGCGAACACTGAAGCTTTCTTT
TRBV27	TRBD1	NA	TRBJ1-1	CASSRDWDRINTEAFF	TGTGCCAGCAGTCGAGACTGGGACAGGATAAACACTGAAGCTTTCTTT
TRBV19	NA	NA	TRBJ1-4	CASSYRDFNEKLFF	TGTGCCAGTAGTTACCGGGATTTTAATGAAAAACTGTTTTTT
TRBV24-1	TRBD1	NA	TRBJ1-5	CATSETGGTGNQPQHF	TGTGCCACCAGTGAGACAGGGGGCACAGGCAATCAGCCCCAGCATTTT
TRBV7-2	TRBD1	NA	TRBJ1-2	CASSLTGTYGYTF	TGTGCCAGCAGCTTGACAGGGACCTATGGCTACACCTTC
TRBV7-3	NA	NA	TRBJ2-1	CASSPGAAGEQFF	TGTGCCAGCAGCCCAGGGGCAGCCGGGGAGCAGTTCTTC
TRBV18	TRBD2	NA	TRBJ2-7	CASSRLAPSSYEQYF	TGTGCCAGCTCCCGACTAGCGCCTAGCTCCTACGAGCAGTACTTC
TRBV3-1/TRBV3-2	NA	NA	TRBJ1-1	CASSQGDLGGAFF	TGTGCCAGCAGCCAAGGTGACCTCGGGGGAGCTTTCTTT
TRBV6-2/TRBV6-3	TRBD1	NA	TRBJ1-5	CASSRPETGNQPQHF	TGTGCCAGCAGCCGTCCAGAGACAGGGAATCAGCCCCAGCATTTT
TRBV7-2	TRBD1	NA	TRBJ1-4	CASRPDRVNEKLFF	TGTGCCAGCAGACCTGACAGGGTAAATGAAAAACTGTTTTTT
TRBV7-8	NA	NA	TRBJ2-7	CASSLGGGEQYF	TGTGCCAGCAGCTTAGGGGGCGGCGAGCAGTACTTC
TRBV6-2/TRBV6-3	NA	few	TRBJ1-2	CASSYTQYYGYTF	TGTGCCAGCAGCTATACGCAGTACTATGGCTACACCTTC
TRBV6-6	NA	once	TRBJ1-6	CASSYLGGSYNSPLHF	TGTGCCAGCAGTTACTTAGGGGGCTCCTATAATTCACCCCTCCACTTT
TRBV7-8	TRBD1	NA	TRBJ1-1	CASSLTGGDTEAFF	TGTGCCAGCAGCTTAACAGGGGGAGACACTGAAGCTTTCTTT
TRBV6-5	TRBD1	NA	TRBJ1-6	CASRTDRASPLHF	TGTGCCAGTAGAACGGACAGGGCTTCACCCCTCCACTTT
TRBV20-1	NA	NA	TRBJ1-4	CSASVRLNEKLFF	TGCAGTGCTAGTGTGCGGCTTAATGAAAAACTGTTTTTT
TRBV10-3	NA	NA	TRBJ1-2	CAISEEVSGYTF	TGTGCCATCAGTGAGGAGGTAAGCGGCTACACCTTC
TRBV3-1/TRBV3-2	NA	NA	TRBJ1-1	CASSPRVGRVTEAFF	TGTGCCAGCAGCCCCCGGGTCGGGAGGGTCACTGAAGCTTTCTTT
TRBV21-1	NA	NA	TRBJ2-7	CASSNWEREPYEQYF	TGTGCCAGCAGCAATTGGGAGCGGGAGCCCTACGAGCAGTACTTC
TRBV2	NA	NA	TRBJ1-2	CASSEVPGFGGYTF	TGTGCCAGCAGTGAAGTCCCAGGGTTCGGGGGCTACACCTTC
TRBV13	NA	few	TRBJ1-2	CASSLRGGRGYDGYTF	TGTGCCAGCAGCTTAAGGGGAGGGAGGGGGTACGATGGCTACACCTTC
TRBV4-1	TRBD1	NA	TRBJ2-3	CASSLIPGQGRSDTQYF	TGCGCCAGCAGCCTAATCCCGGGACAGGGAAGGTCAGATACGCAGTATTTT
TRBV15	TRBD1	NA	TRBJ1-3	CATSRDYQGASGNTIYF	TGTGCCACCAGCAGAGATTACCAGGGGGCCTCTGGAAACACCATATATTTT
TRBV18	NA	NA	TRBJ2-1	CASSPGAATINEQFF	TGTGCCAGCTCACCGGGAGCGGCCACAATCAATGAGCAGTTCTTC
TRBV5-6	NA	NA	TRBJ2-5	CASSLDNGPVAQYF	TGTGCCAGCAGCTTGGATAATGGTCCGGTGGCCCAGTACTTC